Presented here are 26 T cell receptor beta chains from one specimen sequenced in a study of blood T cells in healthy people across ages. Then a second PCR, running roughly 7 to 11 cycles, was carried out with a sample-barcoded 5' primer and a J-beta primer mix. MiXCR, applied by TCRdb to the 5' RACE reads, yields one record per CDR3 protein. The sample includes roughly 1.5 million distinct CDR3 sequences, 35% to 45% of them seen just once. The sample taken for sequencing was blood. The source of these receptors is a woman aged 18-35 years in good health.

The rearrangement uses TRBV9 and TRBJ1-2; 8 nucleotides match TRBD1. The CDR3 totals 14 residues. In germline, CDR1 is SGDLS, CDR2 YYNGEE. The V and J ends lost 2 bases and 5 bases, in that order; junction bases with no gene match: 5. The CDR3 spells CASSVYQGAYGYTF. The DNA for the CDR3 is TGTGCCAGCAGCGTTTATCAGGGGGCATATGGCTACACCTTC.

The chain carries TRBV20-1 and TRBJ1-4; D perhaps matches TRBD1 (6 bases). The ends were cut back, 6 bases at V and 12 bases at J, with 20 bases in the middle. This CDR3 has 13 residues. The germline CDR1 and CDR2 sequences are DFQATT and SNEGSKA (reference sequence). As DNA, the CDR3 is TGCAGTGCCGAAACAGGGCCGAAGGAGGAACTGTTTTTT. Amino acid sequence: CSAETGPKEELFF.

This clonotype was picked up one time. V and J are TRBV7-9 and TRBJ1-6; TRBD1 aligns across 7 bases. CDR3 length: 14 amino acids. V was clipped by 5 bases and J by 11 bases; unmatched bases: 9. CDR1 and CDR2 (germline): SEHNR, FQNEAQ (reference sequence). This CDR3 reads CASSVTTGHTPLHF. CDR3 nucleotide sequence: TGTGCCAGCAGCGTAACGACAGGGCATACACCCCTCCACTTT.

The chain uses TRBV10-3 and TRBJ2-7; 9 nucleotides agree with TRBD2. Germline V CDR1 and CDR2: ENHRY, SYGVKD. This CDR3 spans 15 amino acids. Germline trimming cut 2 bases from V and 7 bases from J; bases unmatched to any gene: 9. The CDR3 loop reads CAISEPGLAYNEQYF. CDR3 DNA sequence: TGTGCCATCAGTGAGCCGGGACTAGCCTACAATGAGCAGTACTTC.

This clonotype has a handful of counts. The rearrangement links TRBV29-1 to TRBJ2-3; D not certain. Trimming removed 1 base at V and 1 base at J, with 9 bases between. Germline-derived CDR1 and CDR2 are SQVTM and ANQGSEA. The CDR3 is 14 amino acids. The CDR3 region is CSVEGSQGTDTQYF. The DNA of the CDR3 is TGCAGCGTTGAAGGAAGCCAGGGCACAGATACGCAGTATTTT.

For this clonotype: The junction departs from germline at one end; a sequencing error may be responsible. The chain joins TRBV28 to TRBJ1-2; D is unresolved. The CDR3 extends over 13 amino acids. Germline lookup yields CDR1 MDHEN and CDR2 SYDVKM. CDR3 DNA sequence: TGTGCCAGCACCGTACTCTTGGGCGGTGGCTACACCTTT. Its protein is CASTVLLGGGYTF.

This chain links TRBV20-1 with TRBJ1-1; D is uncertain. With 6 bases removed from V and 6 bases from J, the gap between germline ends came to 17 bases. This CDR3 has 13 residues. CDR1 DFQATT and CDR2 SNEGSKA come from the germline V gene (reference sequence). In nucleotides, the CDR3 is TGCAGTGCCCGAGGAGGCCGGAAACCTGAAGCTTTCTTT. Its translation is CSARGGRKPEAFF.

About this clonotype itself: Just one base apart from a much larger clone, this may be a read error. The V and J genes are TRBV29-1 and TRBJ2-3, with D tentatively TRBD1 (6 bases). V lost 7 bases, J lost 0 bases, and 14 bases lay in between. The CDR3 sequence is 14 residues long. In germline, CDR1 is SQVTM, CDR2 ANQGSEA. Here the CDR3 reads CSGEGRGSTDTQYF. The CDR3 coding sequence is TGCAGCGGTGAGGGCAGGGGAAGCACAGATACGCAGTATTTT.

V and J are TRBV27 and TRBJ2-4, with D perhaps assigned TRBD1 or TRBD2 (6 bases each). Trimming left V 3 bases short and J 13 bases short, with 19 bases between. CDR1 MNHEY and CDR2 SMNVEV come from the germline V gene (reference sequence). The CDR3 consists of 14 residues. CDR3 residues: CASSLGGRHHGQYF. CDR3 DNA sequence: TGTGCCAGCAGTTTGGGGGGCAGGCACCACGGGCAGTACTTC.

This clonotype has a count of ten or more. A much larger clone differs by one base, so this may be a read error. This chain uses TRBV9 with TRBJ1-2; the D is unclear. V was trimmed by 3 bases and J by 2 bases, leaving 8 bases between them. Germline V lookup: CDR1 SGDLS, CDR2 YYNGEE. The CDR3 length is 13 residues. CDR3 nucleotides: TGTGCCAGCAGCGGAGAGGACAACTATGGCTACACCTTC. Its translation: CASSGEDNYGYTF.

This clonotype has a handful of counts. This chain connects TRBV20-1 to TRBJ1-5, with D possibly TRBD1 on 5 matching bases. CDR3 length: 12 residues. Deletions cut 6 bases from V and 6 bases from J, with 12 bases between. The germline gives CDR1 DFQATT, CDR2 SNEGSKA (reference sequence). The CDR3 loop reads CSALRGTQPQHF. CDR3 in DNA: TGCAGTGCACTTCGGGGGACTCAGCCCCAGCATTTT.

With respect to this clonotype: Just one base apart from a much larger clone, this may be a read error. V gene TRBV6-6 combines with J gene TRBJ2-3; D is unclear. CDR1 is MNHNY and CDR2 is SVGAGI in the germline V gene (reference sequence). The CDR3 contains 12 residues. DNA of the CDR3: TGTGCCGGCAGTTACGACACAGATACGCAGTATTTT. This encodes CAGSYDTDTQYF.

This clonotype has a handful of counts. The chain is built from TRBV2 and TRBJ1-6; D remains ambiguous. CDR1 and CDR2 (germline): SNHLY, FYNNEI. V was trimmed by 3 bases and J by 8 bases, leaving 5 bases between them. This CDR3 has 12 amino acids. For the CDR3, the DNA is TGTGCCAGCAGTGACGGGGATTCACCCCTCCACTTT. This gives the protein CASSDGDSPLHF.

A few counts support this clonotype. The V gene is TRBV3-1, the J gene TRBJ1-2; the match to TRBD1 covers 9 bases. The trim removed 5 bases at V and 4 bases at J, leaving 11 bases unmatched. CDR3 length equals 16 residues. Germline CDR1 is LGHDT and CDR2 is YNNKEL (reference sequence). This CDR3 is CASSKSDYRGPYGYTF. The DNA for the CDR3 is TGTGCCAGCAGCAAATCGGATTACAGGGGGCCCTATGGCTACACCTTC.

The CDR3 nucleotides are TGTGCCAGCAGTGGGGACAGGCAACTCTATGGCTACACCTTC. Translation: CASSGDRQLYGYTF. J is TRBJ1-2 and V is TRBV2; 8 bases match TRBD1. Per germline, CDR1 SNHLY and CDR2 FYNNEI. V shed 4 bases and J 4 bases; nucleotides not matched to a gene: 5. The CDR3 is 14 amino acids.

The chain is built from TRBV29-1 and TRBJ2-7; D is unclear. The CDR3 length is 12 residues. Germline V CDR1 and CDR2: SQVTM, ANQGSEA. Trimming removed 6 bases from V and 1 base from J, with 10 bases in between. The CDR3 nucleotides read TGCAGCGTCTCTCAGGCATCCTACGAGCAGTACTTC. It translates to CSVSQASYEQYF.

The chain joins TRBV20-1 to TRBJ2-7; D assignment may be TRBD1 or TRBD2 (5 bases each). CDR3 length equals 14 residues. The germline V gene encodes CDR1 DFQATT and CDR2 SNEGSKA (reference sequence). Trimming took off 1 base at V and 3 bases at J, with 13 bases between the two ends. CDR3 DNA: TGCAGTGCTAGAGGAGGGGCGGCAGGCTACGAGCAGTACTTC. Protein product: CSARGGAAGYEQYF.

This clonotype has just one count. The rearrangement joins TRBV25-1 to TRBJ2-7, with TRBD1 identical over 7 bases. The germline V gene has CDR1 MGHDK and CDR2 SYGVNS. This CDR3 has 13 residues. The ends lost 6 bases at V and 2 bases at J; junction bases unmatched: 4. The CDR3 reads CASSGQATYEQYF. The DNA for the CDR3 is TGTGCCAGCAGCGGACAGGCCACCTACGAGCAGTACTTC.

The V and J genes are TRBV7-9 and TRBJ2-1, with unresolved D. This CDR3 has 16 residues. Trimming removed 1 base at V and 0 bases at J, with 10 bases between. Germline V CDR1 and CDR2: SEHNR, FQNEAQ (reference sequence). The CDR3 spells CASSLGPAGSYNEQFF. The CDR3 DNA sequence: TGTGCCAGCAGCTTAGGTCCCGCAGGCTCCTACAATGAGCAGTTCTTC.

The chain employs TRBV28 and TRBJ2-3; D not certain. CDR1 and CDR2 from the germline V gene are MDHEN and SYDVKM. Trimming left V 7 bases short and J 2 bases short, with 10 bases between. The CDR3 totals 13 residues. The DNA of the CDR3 is TGTGCCAGCACCGCTCGGGCCACAGATACGCAGTATTTT. Translated: CASTARATDTQYF. Based on the CDR3 plus reference TRBV28 and TRBJ2-3, the full variable domain is DVKVTQSSRYLVKRTGEKVFLECVQDMDHENMFWYRQDPGLGLRLIYFSYDVKMKEKGDIPEGYSVSREKKERFSLILESASTNQTSMYLCASTARATDTQYFGPGTRLTVL.

The chain combines TRBV7-9 with TRBJ1-3; 8 nucleotides align to TRBD1. From germline, CDR1 is SEHNR and CDR2 FQNEAQ (reference sequence). J gave up 1 base and V 5 bases, and 13 bases lay outside the gene matches. This CDR3 spans 18 amino acids. CDR3 sequence: CASSHTGQGLMSGNTIYF. DNA of the CDR3: TGTGCCAGCAGCCACACCGGACAGGGATTAATGTCTGGAAACACCATATATTTT.

The J gene is TRBJ1-6, the V gene TRBV20-1, with a possible D match to TRBD1 (6 bases). V lost 6 bases to trimming and J lost 11 bases, with 17 bases between them. This CDR3 region has 13 residues. Germline CDR1 reads DFQATT; CDR2 reads SNEGSKA (reference sequence). CDR3 nucleotides: TGCAGTGCCACGAGGGGGTTGTCACCACCCCTCCACTTT. Translation gives CSATRGLSPPLHF.

At least ten counts were recorded for this clonotype. This rearrangement joins TRBV7-2 to TRBJ2-5, with D perhaps TRBD1 or TRBD2 (5 bases each). Trimming left V 0 bases short and J 4 bases short, with 12 bases between. The CDR3 contains 15 residues. Germline CDR1 is SGHTA and CDR2 is FQGNSA. The CDR3 DNA sequence: TGTGCCAGCAGCTTAGCGTTTTCGAGGGGAGAGACCCAGTACTTC. Translated: CASSLAFSRGETQYF.

The chain is built from TRBV5-8 and TRBJ2-1, with 7 bases matching TRBD1. With V trimmed by 4 bases and J by 8 bases, 12 bases remained unmatched. Germline CDR1 is SGHTS and CDR2 is YDEGEE. CDR3 size: 15 residues. The CDR3 DNA reads TGTGCCAGCAGCACGCTGGGCAGGGGGACCCATGAGCAGTTCTTC. Its protein product is CASSTLGRGTHEQFF.

This clonotype turned up a few times. The rearrangement links TRBV6-1 to TRBJ2-6, with TRBD2 matching over 10 bases. CDR3 size: 18 residues. Looked up from germline, CDR1 is MNHNS and CDR2 is SASEGT. J was trimmed by 0 bases and V by 5 bases; bases with no gene match: 7. CDR3 DNA sequence: TGTGCCAGCAGTCATACTAGCGGGACAAGCTCTGGGGCCAACGTCCTGACTTTC. It specifies CASSHTSGTSSGANVLTF.

The count of this clonotype is one. This chain links TRBV15 with TRBJ2-3; D possibly uses TRBD1 or TRBD2 (5 bases each). The CDR3 has 15 amino acids. The V end lost 1 base, the J end lost 2 bases, and 10 bases lay between the germline ends. The V gene's germline CDR1 is LNHNV and CDR2 YYDKDF (reference sequence). CDR3 in amino acids: CATSRVGVTTDTQYF. CDR3 sequence (DNA): TGTGCCACCAGCAGAGTGGGGGTAACCACAGATACGCAGTATTTT.